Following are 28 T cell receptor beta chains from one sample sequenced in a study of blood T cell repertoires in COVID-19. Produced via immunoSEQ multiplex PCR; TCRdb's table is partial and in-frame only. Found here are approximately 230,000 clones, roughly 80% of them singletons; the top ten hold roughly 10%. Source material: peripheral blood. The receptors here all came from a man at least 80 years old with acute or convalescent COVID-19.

The CDR3, as DNA: TGTGCCAGCTGCCTCGCGATTAGCACAGATACGCAGTATTTT. Its protein product is CASCLAISTDTQYF. The chain joins TRBV6-5 to TRBJ2-3; no definite D call. The CDR3 has 14 residues. V lost 8 bases and J 0 bases, leaving 12 bases between the germline ends. Germline CDR1 MNHEY, CDR2 SVGAGI.

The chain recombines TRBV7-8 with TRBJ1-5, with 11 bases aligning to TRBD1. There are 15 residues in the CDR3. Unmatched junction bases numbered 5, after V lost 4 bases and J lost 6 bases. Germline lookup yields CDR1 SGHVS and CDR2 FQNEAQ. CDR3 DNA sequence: TGTGCCAGCAGCTCCCCCGGGACAGGGGGTCAGCCCCAGCATTTT. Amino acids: CASSSPGTGGQPQHF. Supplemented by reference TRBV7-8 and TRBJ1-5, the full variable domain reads GAGVSQSPRYKVAKRGQDVALRCDPISGHVSLFWYQQALGQGPEFLTYFQNEAQLDKSGLPSDRFFAERPEGSVSTLKIQRTQQEDSAVYLCASSSPGTGGQPQHFGDGTRLSIL.

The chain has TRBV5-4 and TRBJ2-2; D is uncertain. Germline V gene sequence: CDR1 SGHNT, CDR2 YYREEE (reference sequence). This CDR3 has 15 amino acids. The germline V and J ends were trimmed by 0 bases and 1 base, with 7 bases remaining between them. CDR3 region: CASSLVNRNTGELFF. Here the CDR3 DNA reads TGTGCCAGCAGCTTGGTTAACAGGAACACCGGGGAGCTGTTTTTT.

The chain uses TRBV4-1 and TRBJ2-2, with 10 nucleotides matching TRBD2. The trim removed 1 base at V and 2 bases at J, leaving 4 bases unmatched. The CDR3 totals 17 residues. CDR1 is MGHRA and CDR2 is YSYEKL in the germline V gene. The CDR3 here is CASSQGLLAGNTGELFF. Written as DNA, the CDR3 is TGCGCCAGCAGCCAAGGCCTACTAGCGGGAAACACCGGGGAGCTGTTTTTT.

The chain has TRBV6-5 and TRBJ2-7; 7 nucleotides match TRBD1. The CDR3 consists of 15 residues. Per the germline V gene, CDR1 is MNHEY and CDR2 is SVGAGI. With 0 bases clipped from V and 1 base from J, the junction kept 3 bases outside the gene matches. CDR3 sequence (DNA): TGTGCCAGCAGTTACTCCAACAGGGGATCCTACGAGCAGTACTTC. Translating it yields CASSYSNRGSYEQYF.

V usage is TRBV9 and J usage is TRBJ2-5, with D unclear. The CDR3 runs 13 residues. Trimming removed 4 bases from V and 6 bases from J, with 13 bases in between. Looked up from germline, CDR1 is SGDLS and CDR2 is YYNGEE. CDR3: CASSPSRKQTQYF. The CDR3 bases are TGTGCCAGCAGCCCTTCCAGGAAGCAGACCCAGTACTTC. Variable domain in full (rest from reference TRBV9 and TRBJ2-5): DSGVTQTPKHLITATGQRVTLRCSPRSGDLSVYWYQQSLDQGLQFLIQYYNGEERAKGNILERFSAQQFPDLHSELNLSSLELGDSALYFCASSPSRKQTQYFGPGTRLLVL.

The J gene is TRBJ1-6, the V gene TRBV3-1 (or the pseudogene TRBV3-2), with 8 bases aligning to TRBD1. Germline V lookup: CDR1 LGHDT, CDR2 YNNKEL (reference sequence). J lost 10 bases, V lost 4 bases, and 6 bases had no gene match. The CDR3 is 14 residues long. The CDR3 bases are TGTGCCAGCAGCCGGACAGGGATCCGCTCACCCCTCCACTTT. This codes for CASSRTGIRSPLHF.

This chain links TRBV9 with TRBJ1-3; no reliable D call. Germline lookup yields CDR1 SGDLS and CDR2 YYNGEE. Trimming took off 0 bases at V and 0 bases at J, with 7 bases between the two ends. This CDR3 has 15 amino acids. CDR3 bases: TGTGCCAGCAGCGTAGCAGCGAACTCTGGAAACACCATATATTTT. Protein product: CASSVAANSGNTIYF.

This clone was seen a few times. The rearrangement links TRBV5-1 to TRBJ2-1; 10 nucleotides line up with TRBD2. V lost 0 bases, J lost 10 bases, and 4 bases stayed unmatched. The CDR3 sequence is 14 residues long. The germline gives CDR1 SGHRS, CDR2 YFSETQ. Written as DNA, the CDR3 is TGCGCCAGCAGCTTGGGTCTAGCGGGAGAAGAGCAGTTCTTC. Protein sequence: CASSLGLAGEEQFF.

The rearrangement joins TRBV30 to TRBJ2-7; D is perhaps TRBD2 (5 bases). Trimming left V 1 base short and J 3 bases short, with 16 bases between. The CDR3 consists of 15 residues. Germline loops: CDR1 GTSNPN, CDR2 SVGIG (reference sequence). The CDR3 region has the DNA TGTGCCTGGAGTGCTCTTTCGGGGAGATACTACGAGCAGTACTTC. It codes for CAWSALSGRYYEQYF.

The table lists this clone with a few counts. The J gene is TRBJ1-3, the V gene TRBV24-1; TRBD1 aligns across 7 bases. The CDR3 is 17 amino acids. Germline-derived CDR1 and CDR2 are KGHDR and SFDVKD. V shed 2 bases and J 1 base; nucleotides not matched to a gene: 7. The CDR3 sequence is CATSDSSTGTSGNTIYF. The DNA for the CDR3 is TGTGCCACCAGTGATTCCTCGACAGGGACGTCTGGAAACACCATATATTTT.

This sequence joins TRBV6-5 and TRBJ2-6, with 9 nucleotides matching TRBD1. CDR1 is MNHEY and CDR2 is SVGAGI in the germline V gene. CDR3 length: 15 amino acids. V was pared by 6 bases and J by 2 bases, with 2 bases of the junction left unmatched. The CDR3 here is CASSRTGAGANVLTF. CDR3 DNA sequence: TGTGCCAGCAGCCGGACAGGGGCTGGGGCCAACGTCCTGACTTTC.

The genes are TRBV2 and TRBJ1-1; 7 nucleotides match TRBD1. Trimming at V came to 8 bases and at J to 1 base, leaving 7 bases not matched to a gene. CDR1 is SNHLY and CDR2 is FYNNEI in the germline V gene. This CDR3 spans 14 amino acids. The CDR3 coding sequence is TGTGCCAGCCTCATGACAGGGTGGAACACTGAAGCTTTCTTT. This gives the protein CASLMTGWNTEAFF.

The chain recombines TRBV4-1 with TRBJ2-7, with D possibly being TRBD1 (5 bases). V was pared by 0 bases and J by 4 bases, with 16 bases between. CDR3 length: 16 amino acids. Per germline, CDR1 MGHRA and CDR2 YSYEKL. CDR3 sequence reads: CASSQDQGKRLYEQYF. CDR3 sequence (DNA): TGCGCCAGCAGCCAAGATCAGGGAAAGAGGCTGTACGAGCAGTACTTC.

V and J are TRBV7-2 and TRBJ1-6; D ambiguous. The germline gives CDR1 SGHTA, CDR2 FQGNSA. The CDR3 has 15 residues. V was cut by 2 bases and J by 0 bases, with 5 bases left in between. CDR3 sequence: CASSLTRSYNSPLHF. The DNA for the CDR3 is TGTGCCAGCAGCTTAACGCGCTCCTATAATTCACCCCTCCACTTT.

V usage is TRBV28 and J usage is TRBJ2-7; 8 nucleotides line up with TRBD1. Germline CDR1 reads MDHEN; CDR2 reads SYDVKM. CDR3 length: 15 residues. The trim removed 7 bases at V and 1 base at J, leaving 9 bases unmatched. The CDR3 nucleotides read TGTGCCAGCACCTCGGGGACAGGCCGATCCTACGAGCAGTACTTC. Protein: CASTSGTGRSYEQYF.

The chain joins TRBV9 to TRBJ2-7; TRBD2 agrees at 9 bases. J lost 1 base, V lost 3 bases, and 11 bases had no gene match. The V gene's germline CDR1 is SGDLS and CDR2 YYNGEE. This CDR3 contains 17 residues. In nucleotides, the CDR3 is TGTGCCAGCAGCGCCTCCCTTGGGGCGGGGGGGTCCTACGAGCAGTACTTC. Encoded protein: CASSASLGAGGSYEQYF.

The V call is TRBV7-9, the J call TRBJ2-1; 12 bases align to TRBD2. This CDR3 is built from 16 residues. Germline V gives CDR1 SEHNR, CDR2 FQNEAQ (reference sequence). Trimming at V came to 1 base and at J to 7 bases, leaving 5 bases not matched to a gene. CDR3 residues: CASSLDVTSGRNEQFF. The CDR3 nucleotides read TGTGCCAGCAGCTTAGATGTTACTAGCGGGAGGAATGAGCAGTTCTTC.

CDR3 coding DNA: TGTGCCAGCAGTCCCGGACCGGAGCGGAATCAGCCCCAGCATTTT. Protein: CASSPGPERNQPQHF. This chain uses TRBV9 with TRBJ1-5; no definite D call. V shed 5 bases and J shed 4 bases, with 16 bases lying between them. From germline, CDR1 is SGDLS and CDR2 YYNGEE. This CDR3 is built from 15 residues.

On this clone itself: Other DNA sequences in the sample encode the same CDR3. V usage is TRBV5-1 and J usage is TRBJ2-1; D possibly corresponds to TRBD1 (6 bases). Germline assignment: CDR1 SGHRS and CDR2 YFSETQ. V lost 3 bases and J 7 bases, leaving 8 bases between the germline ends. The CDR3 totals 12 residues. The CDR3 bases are TGCGCCAGCAGCTCACAGGGTAATGAGCAGTTCTTC. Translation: CASSSQGNEQFF.

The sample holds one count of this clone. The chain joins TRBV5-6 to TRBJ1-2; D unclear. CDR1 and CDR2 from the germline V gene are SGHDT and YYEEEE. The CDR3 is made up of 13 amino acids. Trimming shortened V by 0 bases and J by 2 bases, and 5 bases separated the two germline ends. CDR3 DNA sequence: TGTGCCAGCAGCTTGGCGGGGAACTATGGCTACACCTTC. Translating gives CASSLAGNYGYTF.

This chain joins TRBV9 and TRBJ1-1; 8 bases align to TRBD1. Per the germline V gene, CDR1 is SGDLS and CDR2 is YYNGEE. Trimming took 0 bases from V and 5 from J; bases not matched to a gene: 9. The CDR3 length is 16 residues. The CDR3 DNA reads TGTGCCAGCAGCGTAGTTGTAGGACAGGGAAGAACTGAAGCTTTCTTT. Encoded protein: CASSVVVGQGRTEAFF.

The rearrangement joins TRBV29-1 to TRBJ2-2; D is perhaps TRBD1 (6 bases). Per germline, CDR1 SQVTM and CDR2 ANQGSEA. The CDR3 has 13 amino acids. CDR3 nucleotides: TGCAGTGCGACAGGAGCGAACACCGGGGAGCTGTTTTTT. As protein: CSATGANTGELFF.

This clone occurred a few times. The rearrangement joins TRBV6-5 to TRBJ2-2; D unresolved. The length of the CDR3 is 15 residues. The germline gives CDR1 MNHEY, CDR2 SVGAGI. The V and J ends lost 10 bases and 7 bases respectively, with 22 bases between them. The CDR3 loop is CAIGSVTAAYGELFF. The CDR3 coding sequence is TGTGCCATCGGGTCCGTGACGGCCGCGTACGGGGAGCTGTTTTTT.

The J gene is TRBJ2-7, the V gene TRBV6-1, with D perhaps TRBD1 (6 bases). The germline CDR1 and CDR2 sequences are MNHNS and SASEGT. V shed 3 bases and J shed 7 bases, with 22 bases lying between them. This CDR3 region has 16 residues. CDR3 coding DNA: TGTGCCAGCAGTGACCCCTGGAGTCAGGGGCTTGGGGAGCAGTACTTC. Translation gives CASSDPWSQGLGEQYF.

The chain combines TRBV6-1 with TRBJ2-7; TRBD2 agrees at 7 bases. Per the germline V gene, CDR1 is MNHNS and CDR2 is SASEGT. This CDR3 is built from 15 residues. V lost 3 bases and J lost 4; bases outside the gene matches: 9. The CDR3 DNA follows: TGTGCCAGCAGTGAGGCTAGCGGTAACCTTTACGAGCAGTACTTC. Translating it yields CASSEASGNLYEQYF.

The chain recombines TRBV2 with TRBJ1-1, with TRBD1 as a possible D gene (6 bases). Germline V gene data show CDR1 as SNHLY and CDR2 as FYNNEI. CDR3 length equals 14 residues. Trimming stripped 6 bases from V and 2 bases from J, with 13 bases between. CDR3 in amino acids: CASRGAGVNTEAFF. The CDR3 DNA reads TGTGCCAGCAGGGGGGCAGGGGTTAACACTGAAGCTTTCTTT.

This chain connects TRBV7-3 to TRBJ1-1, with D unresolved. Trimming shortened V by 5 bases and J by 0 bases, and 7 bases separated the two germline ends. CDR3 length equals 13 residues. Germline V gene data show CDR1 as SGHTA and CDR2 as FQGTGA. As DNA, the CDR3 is TGTGCCAGCAGCCCTTCAGTGAACACTGAAGCTTTCTTT. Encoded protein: CASSPSVNTEAFF.